Below, one T cell receptor beta chain is given with its context. A clone one base away is much larger, so this may be a read error. This sample was taken from a study of read filtering for tumor transcriptome and immune sequencing. Per the germline V gene, CDR1 is SGDLS and CDR2 is YYNGEE. This CDR3 has 14 amino acids. This library used about 360 ng RNA and molecular barcoded adaptors spanning alpha/delta and beta/gamma chains. From the reads, TCRdb called clonotypes with MiXCR, one entry per CDR3 protein. The data contain some 140,000 distinct CDR3 sequences, about 13% of them singletons. The source is a donor aged 40 or over with multiple myeloma. Sequenced material: a population of CD138-negative cells sorted from bone marrow. This chain links TRBV9 with TRBJ2-3; tentative D call: TRBD2 (5 bases). Here the CDR3 reads CASSVVAGTDTLYF. The CDR3 bases are TGTGCCAGCAGCGTAGTGGCGGGTACAGATACGCTGTATTTT.